This paragraph covers one T cell receptor (beta chain) sequence. The antigen is undetermined. TCRdb fed the 5' RACE reads into MiXCR, producing one record per CDR3 protein. The sample records 90,000 to 120,000 distinct CDR3 sequences, 13% to 15% being singletons. This specimen belongs to a study of T-cell memory formation after mild COVID-19. V lost 4 bases and J 7 bases, leaving 13 bases between the germline ends. CDR1 MGHRA and CDR2 YSYEKL come from the germline V gene. The CDR3 contains 13 residues. General study points: Several responding clones turned up in pre-infection memory, indicating that cross-reactive memory may have taken part. Contracting CD4+ clones sat mainly in CM and EM; CD8+ in EMRA. Whereas later expanders leaned CD4+, clones contracting day 15 to 85 showed a balanced CD4/CD8 makeup.

Sequenced material: PBMCs or a T cell subset sorted from them (not recorded which). The J gene is TRBJ1-1, the V gene TRBV4-1; D might be TRBD1 (5 bases). The origin of this receptor is a man between 18 and 29 years old who had mild COVID-19 (a few samples of this study predate the infection). Cell type and time point are not known. This CDR3 is CASSPGGTDEAFF. DNA of the CDR3: TGCGCCAGCAGCCCAGGAGGGACCGATGAAGCTTTCTTT.